The 8 T cell receptor beta chains presented below share a single source sample, sequenced in a study of blood T cell repertoires in COVID-19. Some clones are missing from TCRdb's copy, which holds only in-frame ones; the method was immunoSEQ multiplex PCR. The sample has about 130,000 clones; about 84% are singletons. The sequencing input was peripheral blood. The receptors stem from a woman between 55 and 75 years old with acute or convalescent COVID-19.

CDR3 DNA: TGTGCCAGCAGTTCCCTAGCGGGGAGAAACAATGAGCAGTTCTTC. Its protein product is CASSSLAGRNNEQFF. The rearrangement uses TRBV6-5 and TRBJ2-1; 9 bases match TRBD2. V lost 4 bases and J lost 5; bases outside the gene matches: 6. There are 15 residues in the CDR3. Looked up from germline, CDR1 is MNHEY and CDR2 is SVGAGI.

V gene TRBV6-5 combines with J gene TRBJ1-5; D may be TRBD1 (5 bases). V lost 4 bases, J lost 0 bases, and 10 bases lay in between. CDR1 is MNHEY, CDR2 SVGAGI, per germline. This CDR3 contains 15 residues. In DNA, the CDR3 is TGTGCCAGCAGTTTTGGGGGGGTTAGCAATCAGCCCCAGCATTTT. Protein: CASSFGGVSNQPQHF.

The gene calls are TRBV7-3 and TRBJ2-3; D unclear. The CDR3 spans 13 residues. The V end lost 3 bases, the J end lost 4 bases, and 8 bases lay between the germline ends. Germline CDR1 reads SGHTA; CDR2 reads FQGTGA. The chain's CDR3 is CASSLTTSDTQYF. The CDR3 coding sequence is TGTGCCAGCAGCTTGACAACGTCAGATACGCAGTATTTT.

This chain links TRBV27 with TRBJ1-4, with 9 positions matching TRBD1. After removal of 3 bases from V and 7 bases from J, the junction contained 6 bases not matched to a gene. Germline values: CDR1 MNHEY, CDR2 SMNVEV (reference sequence). The CDR3 sequence is 15 residues long. CDR3 region: CASSLFGTGSEKLFF. The CDR3 bases are TGTGCCAGCAGTTTGTTTGGGACAGGGAGTGAAAAACTGTTTTTT. The whole variable domain, filled in from reference TRBV27 and TRBJ1-4, reads EAQVTQNPRYLITVTGKKLTVTCSQNMNHEYMSWYRQDPGLGLRQIYYSMNVEVTDKGDVPEGYKVSRKEKRNFPLILESPSPNQTSLYFCASSLFGTGSEKLFFGSGTQLSVL.

This clone was observed a single time. The chain combines TRBV7-3 with TRBJ1-6, with D unclear. The CDR3 has 14 amino acids. Deletions cut 4 bases from V and 6 bases from J, with 10 bases between. CDR1 is SGHTA, CDR2 FQGTGA, per germline. The CDR3 protein is CASSSGEFNSPLHF. CDR3 sequence (DNA): TGTGCCAGCAGCTCCGGGGAGTTTAATTCACCCCTCCACTTT.

For the CDR3, the DNA is TGTGCCAGCTCACCTCCGGGACAGGGGTTGGGAATCACTGAAGCTTTCTTT. Protein: CASSPPGQGLGITEAFF. The chain is built from TRBV18 and TRBJ1-1; 10 bases are a match to TRBD1. There are 17 residues in the CDR3. The J segment lost 4 bases and the V segment lost 3 bases, leaving 11 bases of the junction unmatched. Germline V gene lookup returns CDR1 KGHSH and CDR2 LQKENI.

The chain uses TRBV28 and TRBJ1-6; D gene unclear. CDR1 and CDR2 from the germline V gene are MDHEN and SYDVKM. This CDR3 spans 16 amino acids. V lost 5 bases to trimming and J lost 7 bases, with 18 bases between them. This CDR3 reads CASSGTRQGTNSPLHF. In DNA, the CDR3 is TGTGCCAGCAGTGGAACCAGACAAGGCACCAATTCACCCCTCCACTTT.

This clone occurred once. The chain is built from TRBV5-1 and TRBJ2-5; 7 bases align to TRBD1. Germline-derived CDR1 and CDR2 are SGHRS and YFSETQ. The CDR3 length is 14 residues. V was pared by 2 bases and J by 2 bases, with 3 bases of the junction left unmatched. This CDR3 reads CASSLLTGQETQYF. The CDR3 region has the DNA TGCGCCAGCAGCTTACTGACAGGGCAAGAGACCCAGTACTTC.